These 27 T cell receptor beta chains originate from one sample sequenced in a study of control samples from healthy donors and cancer patients. Profiling relied on immunoSEQ multiplex PCR, and the TCRdb table lists in-frame clones only, not all of them. The table records 120,000 or so clones, under 95% of them present only once. The sample taken for sequencing was PBMCs. Receptor source: a man in his fifties with head and neck cancer.

V usage is TRBV18 and J usage is TRBJ1-1; 7 nucleotides align to TRBD1. Germline trimming cut 3 bases from V and 0 bases from J; bases unmatched to any gene: 16. Germline V lookup: CDR1 KGHSH, CDR2 LQKENI. There are 19 residues in the CDR3. CDR3 nucleotides: TGTGCCAGCTCACCTAAATACCCCCCAAGGGGGCTTATGAACACTGAAGCTTTCTTT. Amino acids: CASSPKYPPRGLMNTEAFF.

This chain links TRBV10-3 with TRBJ2-1, with no clear D. The CDR3 consists of 12 residues. In germline, CDR1 is ENHRY, CDR2 SYGVKD. V was shortened by 9 bases and J by 5 bases, with 11 bases between the two germline ends. CDR3 sequence reads: CAIRGADNEQFF. The CDR3 DNA sequence: TGTGCCATAAGAGGCGCGGACAATGAGCAGTTCTTC.

V and J are TRBV5-6 and TRBJ2-7, with a possible D match to TRBD1 (6 bases). This CDR3 region has 13 residues. Germline V gives CDR1 SGHDT, CDR2 YYEEEE. Trimming took off 4 bases at V and 2 bases at J, with 10 bases between the two ends. CDR3 amino acids: CASSVGQTYEQYF. The CDR3 DNA follows: TGTGCCAGCAGCGTAGGACAGACCTACGAGCAGTACTTC.

The V call is TRBV7-2, the J call TRBJ1-4, with TRBD1 as a possible D gene (5 bases). With 2 bases removed from V and 5 bases from J, the gap between germline ends came to 9 bases. The CDR3 has 14 residues. Germline V gene sequence: CDR1 SGHTA, CDR2 FQGNSA. The CDR3 DNA sequence: TGTGCCAGCAGCTTATGGGGGATCAATGAAAAACTGTTTTTT. This translates into CASSLWGINEKLFF.

J is TRBJ2-1 and V is TRBV5-1; a possible D gene is TRBD1 (7 bases). Germline CDR1 SGHRS, CDR2 YFSETQ. The CDR3 runs to 14 residues. V gave up 5 bases and J gave up 7 bases, with 16 bases separating them. The CDR3 DNA reads TGCGCCAGCAGACCAGCAGGGGGGCTTAATGAGCAGTTCTTC. Translated, it gives CASRPAGGLNEQFF.

V and J are TRBV11-1 and TRBJ2-7, with D maybe TRBD1 (6 bases). The V and J ends lost 2 bases and 3 bases respectively, with 14 bases between them. The germline V gene has CDR1 SGHAT and CDR2 FQDESV (reference sequence). CDR3 length equals 15 residues. CDR3 bases: TGTGCCAGCAGCTTAAGTGACCAGGGGAGCTACGAGCAGTACTTC. This sequence encodes CASSLSDQGSYEQYF.

The CDR3 coding sequence is TGTGCCAGCAGCCCCCGTATACCCGGGGGAATGAACACTGAAGCTTTCTTT. It is translated as CASSPRIPGGMNTEAFF. The chain links TRBV5-5 to TRBJ1-1, with D maybe TRBD1 (5 bases). Germline loops: CDR1 SGHKS, CDR2 YYEKEE (reference sequence). V lost 4 bases, J lost 0 bases, and 19 bases lay in between. The CDR3 sequence is 17 residues long. Filled out from reference TRBV5-5 and TRBJ1-1, the complete variable domain reads DAGVTQSPTHLIKTRGQQVTLRCSPISGHKSVSWYQQVLGQGPQFIFQYYEKEERGRGNFPDRFSARQFPNYSSELNVNALLLGDSALYLCASSPRIPGGMNTEAFFGQGTRLTVV.

The rearrangement joins TRBV10-2 to TRBJ1-2; 7 nucleotides line up with TRBD1. The germline CDR1 and CDR2 sequences are WSHSY and SAAADI. V was clipped by 3 bases and J by 6 bases; unmatched bases: 1. The CDR3 runs 12 residues. CDR3 protein: CASSETGDGYTF. The CDR3 nucleotides read TGCGCCAGCAGTGAAACAGGGGATGGCTACACCTTC.

This rearrangement joins TRBV6-2 or TRBV6-3 to TRBJ1-2; 8 bases agree with TRBD1. Germline V gives CDR1 MNHEY, CDR2 SVGEGT. CDR3 length: 14 amino acids. V gave up 4 bases and J gave up 4 bases; unmatched junction bases: 5. CDR3 nucleotides: TGTGCCAGCAGTTCGACAGGGGACCTCTATGGCTACACCTTC. Translated: CASSSTGDLYGYTF.

The gene calls are TRBV7-9 and TRBJ1-1; 7 bases line up with TRBD1. J was trimmed by 11 bases and V by 5 bases; bases with no gene match: 14. This CDR3 spans 14 amino acids. Germline-derived CDR1 and CDR2 are SEHNR and FQNEAQ (reference sequence). CDR3 sequence: CASSLGQANSEAFF. The CDR3 DNA sequence: TGTGCCAGCAGCCTTGGACAGGCGAATTCCGAGGCTTTCTTT.

The chain carries TRBV6-5 and TRBJ1-2; D remains ambiguous. This CDR3 has 13 residues. Trimming cost V 7 bases and J 6 bases, with 15 bases left between them. Per the germline V gene, CDR1 is MNHEY and CDR2 is SVGAGI. The CDR3 loop reads CASTGRVIDGYTF. CDR3 DNA sequence: TGTGCCAGCACCGGACGGGTGATAGATGGCTACACCTTC.

This chain uses TRBV5-1 with TRBJ2-1, with D perhaps matching TRBD1 or TRBD2 (5 bases each). This CDR3 is built from 14 residues. Germline assignment: CDR1 SGHRS and CDR2 YFSETQ. V was clipped by 3 bases and J by 4 bases, with 11 bases between them. The chain's CDR3 is CASSSGTGYNEQFF. DNA of the CDR3: TGCGCCAGCAGCTCCGGGACGGGATACAATGAGCAGTTCTTC.

This chain connects TRBV28 to TRBJ2-6, with D maybe TRBD1 (5 bases). The CDR3 is made up of 15 amino acids. Germline-derived CDR1 and CDR2 are MDHEN and SYDVKM. V was shortened by 5 bases and J by 2 bases, with 10 bases between the two germline ends. The CDR3 reads CASSEAGTGANVLTF. The DNA for the CDR3 is TGTGCCAGCAGTGAAGCAGGGACTGGGGCCAACGTCCTGACTTTC.

This chain links TRBV30 with TRBJ1-5; 7 bases are a match to TRBD1. With V trimmed by 2 bases and J by 3 bases, 4 bases remained unmatched. The CDR3 contains 14 residues. Looked up from germline, CDR1 is GTSNPN and CDR2 is SVGIG (reference sequence). Here the CDR3 reads CAWSLGGPNQPQHF. The CDR3 DNA reads as TGTGCCTGGAGTTTAGGGGGCCCCAATCAGCCCCAGCATTTT.

In DNA form, the CDR3 reads TGCGCCAGCGGCGTTGGAAGCGGGGGGTTGGACGAGCAGTACTTC. Amino acid sequence: CASGVGSGGLDEQYF. This rearrangement joins TRBV5-1 to TRBJ2-7, with TRBD2 identical over 9 bases. Trimming took 7 bases from V and 5 from J; bases not matched to a gene: 13. CDR3 length: 15 residues. CDR1 and CDR2 (germline): SGHRS, YFSETQ.

V and J are TRBV12-3 or TRBV12-4 and TRBJ1-1; D call uncertain. The CDR3 sequence is 13 residues long. V was trimmed by 2 bases and J by 4 bases, leaving 8 bases between them. The chain's CDR3 is CASSLRGFTEAFF. DNA for the CDR3: TGTGCCAGCAGTTTACGAGGCTTCACTGAAGCTTTCTTT.

The CDR3 DNA is TGTGCCAGCAGTACGAACACTGAAGCTTTCTTT. Translating it yields CASSTNTEAFF. V gene TRBV6-5 combines with J gene TRBJ1-1; D not certain. Trimming removed 5 bases at V and 1 base at J, with 2 bases between. This CDR3 is 11 amino acids long. CDR1 is MNHEY and CDR2 is SVGAGI in the germline V gene.

V is TRBV28 and J is TRBJ1-2; the D is unclear. The V gene's germline CDR1 is MDHEN and CDR2 SYDVKM. The CDR3 runs to 13 residues. The V and J ends lost 2 bases and 6 bases respectively, with 10 bases between them. CDR3 coding DNA: TGTGCCAGCAGTTTAGTATCCGGGAATGGCTACACCTTC. Translation: CASSLVSGNGYTF.

The chain uses TRBV6-1 and TRBJ1-2, with 10 nucleotides matching TRBD1. Trimming took 4 bases from V and 4 from J; bases not matched to a gene: 9. CDR3 length equals 16 residues. The germline CDR1 and CDR2 sequences are MNHNS and SASEGT. The CDR3 loop reads CASSASLGQGSYGYTF. CDR3 in DNA: TGTGCCAGCAGTGCCTCTTTGGGACAGGGGAGCTATGGCTACACCTTC.

This sequence joins TRBV10-3 and TRBJ2-5; TRBD1 aligns across 12 bases. Germline-derived CDR1 and CDR2 are ENHRY and SYGVKD. V lost 6 bases, J lost 6 bases, and 5 bases stayed unmatched. The CDR3 consists of 14 residues. The CDR3 region has the DNA TGTGCCATCAGCGGGACAGGGGGCGAAAAGACCCAGTACTTC. Protein sequence: CAISGTGGEKTQYF.

The chain carries TRBV20-1 and TRBJ2-7; no clear D. Germline lookup yields CDR1 DFQATT and CDR2 SNEGSKA (reference sequence). The germline V and J ends were trimmed by 3 bases and 0 bases, with 9 bases remaining between them. This CDR3 has 13 residues. The CDR3 loop is CSASRRSSYEQYF. The CDR3 DNA reads as TGCAGTGCTAGTCGGCGGAGCTCCTACGAGCAGTACTTC.

Points on this clone: Within the sample, other DNA sequences also encode this same CDR3. The chain combines TRBV7-3 with TRBJ2-3; tentative D call: TRBD2 (6 bases). The V gene lost 6 bases and the J gene lost 3 bases, with 19 bases spanning the gap. CDR1 and CDR2 from the germline V gene are SGHTA and FQGTGA. The CDR3 extends over 16 amino acids. The CDR3 loop reads CASSSSRGGSTDTQYF. The CDR3 nucleotides are TGTGCCAGCAGTTCCTCTCGGGGAGGTTCTACAGATACGCAGTATTTT. Together with reference TRBV7-3 and TRBJ2-3, the CDR3 gives the full variable domain: GAGVSQTPSNKVTEKGKYVELRCDPISGHTALYWYRQSLGQGPEFLIYFQGTGAADDSGLPNDRFFAVRPEGSVSTLKIQRTERGDSAVYLCASSSSRGGSTDTQYFGPGTRLTVL.

V and J are TRBV5-6 and TRBJ2-1, with TRBD1 matching 7 bases. The V gene's germline CDR1 is SGHDT and CDR2 YYEEEE. The ends lost 5 bases at V and 5 bases at J; junction bases unmatched: 10. The CDR3 contains 15 residues. The CDR3 nucleotides read TGTGCCAGCAGGGCGACAGGGAACGGGAACAATGAGCAGTTCTTC. This translates into CASRATGNGNNEQFF. Drawing the rest from reference TRBV5-6 and TRBJ2-1, the complete variable domain is DAGVTQSPTHLIKTRGQQVTLRCSPKSGHDTVSWYQQALGQGPQFIFQYYEEEERQRGNFPDRFSGHQFPNYSSELNVNALLLGDSALYLCASRATGNGNNEQFFGPGTRLTVL.

The rearrangement links TRBV13 to TRBJ2-7, with 8 bases that match TRBD1. The CDR3 sequence is 15 residues long. The V segment lost 5 bases and the J segment 3 bases; nucleotides outside the gene matches: 9. CDR1 PRHDT and CDR2 FYEKMQ come from the germline V gene (reference sequence). CDR3 region: CASSPRQGAGYEQYF. The CDR3 nucleotides are TGTGCCAGCAGCCCCCGCCAGGGGGCTGGCTACGAGCAGTACTTC.

This clone appeared a single time. This chain joins TRBV12-3 or TRBV12-4 and TRBJ1-2; D is uncertain. V gave up 6 bases and J gave up 3 bases, with 11 bases separating them. The length of the CDR3 is 13 residues. The CDR3 sequence: CASSRLLHYGYTF. The CDR3 bases are TGTGCCAGCAGCAGACTGCTTCACTATGGCTACACCTTC.

This clone was detected only once. This chain uses TRBV11-2 with TRBJ2-1; the D call may be TRBD1 or TRBD2 (5 bases each). Germline V gene sequence: CDR1 SGHAT, CDR2 FQNNGV. V shed 4 bases and J shed 8 bases, with 12 bases lying between them. The CDR3 runs 13 residues. The CDR3 DNA reads TGTGCCAGCAGCTCCCTGGGGGTGGATGAGCAGTTCTTC. The encoded protein is CASSSLGVDEQFF. The variable domain in full, completed from reference TRBV11-2 and TRBJ2-1, reads EAGVAQSPRYKIIEKRQSVAFWCNPISGHATLYWYQQILGQGPKLLIQFQNNGVVDDSQLPKDRFSAERLKGVDSTLKIQPAKLEDSAVYLCASSSLGVDEQFFGPGTRLTVL.

The chain links TRBV19 to TRBJ1-5; D remains ambiguous. The V end lost 3 bases, the J end lost 9 bases, and 18 bases lay between the germline ends. Germline V gives CDR1 LNHDA, CDR2 SQIVND (reference sequence). This CDR3 has 15 amino acids. The CDR3 loop is CASSMMTPHPVPQHF. In DNA form, the CDR3 reads TGTGCCAGTAGTATGATGACCCCCCATCCCGTGCCCCAGCATTTT.